The T cell receptor (beta chain) described here comes from a study of T cell responses to AZD1222 COVID-19 vaccine. Study observations and caveats: Reports say nearly half of spike-specific TCRs go after unmutated variant regions. Clonal diversity was possibly underestimated, and white British individuals and females predominated among donors. Once two AZD1222 doses were given, Spike-specific TCR breadth and depth went up. Only six or seven AZD1222 recipients tested seropositive at baseline.

The method was immunoSEQ multiplex PCR; TCRdb's version includes in-frame clones alone and lacks a portion of them. Among around 120,000 clones listed, over 75% were seen once. As to this clone: Its target is unknown.

Germline V CDR1 and CDR2: SGHTA, FQGNSA. Trimming removed 0 bases at V and 1 base at J, with 13 bases between. This CDR3 comprises 16 residues. The sequences come from peripheral blood, collected on day 0 of AZD1222 vaccination. The source of this sequence is an adult in good health. The V and J genes are TRBV7-2 and TRBJ2-7, with D perhaps TRBD2 (7 bases). For the CDR3, the DNA is TGTGCCAGCAGCTTAGCGAGCGGGACACCTTCCTACGAGCAGTACTTC. The encoded protein is CASSLASGTPSYEQYF. The full variable domain, with the rest looked up from reference TRBV7-2 and TRBJ2-7, is GAGVSQSPSNKVTEKGKDVELRCDPISGHTALYWYRQSLGQGLEFLIYFQGNSAPDKSGLPSDRFSAERTGGSVSTLTIQRTQQEDSAVYLCASSLASGTPSYEQYFGPGTRLTVT.